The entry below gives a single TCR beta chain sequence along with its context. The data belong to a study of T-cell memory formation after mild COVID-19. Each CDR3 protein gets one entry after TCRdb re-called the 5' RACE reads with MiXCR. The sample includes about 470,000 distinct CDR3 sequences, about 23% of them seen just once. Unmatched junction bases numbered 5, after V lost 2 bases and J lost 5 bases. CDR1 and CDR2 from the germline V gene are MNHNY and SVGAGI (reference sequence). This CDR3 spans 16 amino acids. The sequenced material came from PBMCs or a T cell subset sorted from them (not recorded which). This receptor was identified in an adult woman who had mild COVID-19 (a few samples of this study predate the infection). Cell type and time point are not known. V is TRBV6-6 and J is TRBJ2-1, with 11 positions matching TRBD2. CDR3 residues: CASSYVTLAGDNEQFF. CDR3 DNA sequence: TGTGCCAGCAGTTACGTCACACTAGCGGGAGACAATGAGCAGTTCTTC.